Each of the 26 T cell receptor beta chains below was sequenced from the same sample in a study of response to subunit inactivated influenza vaccine. MiXCR, run by TCRdb on the RT-PCR reads, gives a single entry per CDR3 protein. The sample lists approximately 500,000 distinct CDR3 sequences, approximately 20% seen once, with around 2.8% in the top ten. These data were likewise used in another study, on T cells expressing NK-cell markers. That work contributes: What made the TCR beta cDNA was 5'RACE template switching with UMIs.

Specimen: CD4+ T cells sorted from PBMCs, collected 11 to 12 days after vaccination. The receptors stem from a man aged 45 to 65 who received an inactivated influenza vaccine.

In this sample, this clonotype turned up a few times. This sequence joins TRBV15 and TRBJ2-2; D not resolved. From germline, CDR1 is LNHNV and CDR2 YYDKDF (reference sequence). The V end was cut by 0 bases, the J end by 4 bases, with 15 bases between. CDR3 size: 17 residues. For the CDR3, the DNA is TGTGCCACCAGCAGAGATGGGGTATCGGGTAGCACCGGGGAGCTGTTTTTT. Protein sequence: CATSRDGVSGSTGELFF.

This clonotype showed up many times. This sequence joins TRBV5-5 and TRBJ2-2; a possible D gene is TRBD1 (5 bases). The CDR3 length is 13 residues. Germline loops: CDR1 SGHKS, CDR2 YYEKEE (reference sequence). The V end lost 8 bases, the J end lost 2 bases, and 10 bases lay between the germline ends. CDR3 sequence (DNA): TGTGCCAGTGTTGACAGCAACACCGGGGAGCTGTTTTTT. Translation gives CASVDSNTGELFF.

CDR3 sequence reads: CASRRQGDSPLHF. The CDR3, as DNA: TGTGCCAGCAGGCGACAGGGAGATTCACCCCTCCACTTT. The rearrangement links TRBV6-1 to TRBJ1-6, with 7 bases identical to TRBD1. CDR1 MNHNS and CDR2 SASEGT come from the germline V gene. V dropped 6 bases and J dropped 8; count of bases not matched to a gene: 4. The CDR3 length is 13 residues.

This clonotype showed up just a few times. This chain joins TRBV7-2 and TRBJ2-5, with D perhaps matching TRBD2 (7 bases). Deletions cut 6 bases from V and 5 bases from J, with 22 bases between. This CDR3 region has 16 residues. CDR1 is SGHTA and CDR2 is FQGNSA in the germline V gene. In DNA form, the CDR3 reads TGTGCCAGCAGTTCCGAATTAACGGGGGGCCCGGAGACCCAGTACTTC. It specifies CASSSELTGGPETQYF. The variable domain in full, completed from reference TRBV7-2 and TRBJ2-5, reads GAGVSQSPSNKVTEKGKDVELRCDPISGHTALYWYRQSLGQGLEFLIYFQGNSAPDKSGLPSDRFSAERTGGSVSTLTIQRTQQEDSAVYLCASSSELTGGPETQYFGPGTRLLVL.

The rearrangement links TRBV7-2 to TRBJ1-3; D ambiguous. V was pared by 0 bases and J by 0 bases, with 18 bases between. Germline V CDR1 and CDR2: SGHTA, FQGNSA. The CDR3 length is 19 residues. CDR3 coding DNA: TGTGCCAGCAGCTTAGCGTTTGGCAGCCCATACAGCTCTGGAAACACCATATATTTT. Translated: CASSLAFGSPYSSGNTIYF.

This clonotype was observed a handful of times. The genes are TRBV5-1 and TRBJ2-1; 10 bases are shared with TRBD2. Per germline, CDR1 SGHRS and CDR2 YFSETQ. The CDR3 extends over 15 amino acids. V lost 5 bases to trimming and J lost 5 bases; unmatched junction nucleotides: 7. CDR3 region: CASSFSGRRNNEQFF. The CDR3, as DNA: TGCGCCAGCAGTTTTAGCGGGAGGAGAAACAATGAGCAGTTCTTC.

This clonotype came up a few times. The V and J genes are TRBV6-5 and TRBJ2-5; 13 bases align to TRBD2. The CDR3 consists of 16 residues. Losses at the gene ends were 0 bases for V and 3 bases for J; bases not matched to a gene: 1. Germline V CDR1 and CDR2: MNHEY, SVGAGI. This chain's CDR3 is CASSYSLAGGKETQYF. CDR3 coding DNA: TGTGCCAGCAGTTACTCACTAGCGGGAGGGAAAGAGACCCAGTACTTC.

This clonotype was seen a handful of times. The chain couples TRBV11-2 to TRBJ2-2; TRBD1 or TRBD2 may be the D gene (6 bases each). CDR1 and CDR2 from the germline V gene are SGHAT and FQNNGV. The V gene lost 6 bases and the J gene lost 4 bases, with 15 bases spanning the gap. The CDR3 extends over 15 amino acids. This CDR3 reads CASRFGGTVTGELFF. DNA of the CDR3: TGTGCCAGCAGGTTCGGGGGCACGGTCACCGGGGAGCTGTTTTTT.

This sequence joins TRBV18 and TRBJ2-7, with D tentatively TRBD1 or TRBD2 (5 bases each). The germline gives CDR1 KGHSH, CDR2 LQKENI. The CDR3 is made up of 14 amino acids. Trimming pared 4 bases from V and 0 bases from J, leaving 10 bases between. The CDR3 is CASSRGTVSYEQYF. CDR3 sequence (DNA): TGTGCCAGCTCACGAGGGACCGTCTCCTACGAGCAGTACTTC.

V is TRBV7-8 and J is TRBJ1-1, with a weak D call TRBD1 (5 bases). V lost 5 bases and J 1 base, leaving 11 bases between the germline ends. Germline CDR1 reads SGHVS; CDR2 reads FQNEAQ. The CDR3 runs to 14 residues. This chain's CDR3 is CASSQGWANTEAFF. The CDR3 DNA is TGTGCCAGCAGCCAGGGATGGGCGAACACTGAAGCTTTCTTT. Looking up the rest from reference TRBV7-8 and TRBJ1-1 gives the full variable domain: GAGVSQSPRYKVAKRGQDVALRCDPISGHVSLFWYQQALGQGPEFLTYFQNEAQLDKSGLPSDRFFAERPEGSVSTLKIQRTQQEDSAVYLCASSQGWANTEAFFGQGTRLTVV.

Concerning this clonotype: One junction end disagrees with the germline gene, perhaps due to a read error. This chain joins TRBV5-6 and TRBJ2-7, with D possibly being TRBD1 or TRBD2 (5 bases each). Germline V gives CDR1 SGHDT, CDR2 YYEEEE. The CDR3 has 11 residues. CDR3 amino acids: CASSGGPRWHF. The CDR3, as DNA: TGTGCCAGCAGCGGGGGACCCCGGTGGCACTTC.

This chain uses TRBV7-9 with TRBJ1-4; D is unresolved. The CDR3 is made up of 15 amino acids. V dropped 1 base and J dropped 0 bases, with 6 bases sitting between them. Germline values: CDR1 SEHNR, CDR2 FQNEAQ (reference sequence). CDR3 nucleotides: TGTGCCAGCAGCTTAGACGGCTCAACTAATGAAAAACTGTTTTTT. Translating gives CASSLDGSTNEKLFF.

This rearrangement joins TRBV27 to TRBJ2-1; 8 nucleotides line up with TRBD2. After removal of 7 bases from V and 7 bases from J, the junction contained 15 bases not matched to a gene. The CDR3 length is 16 residues. Germline lookup yields CDR1 MNHEY and CDR2 SMNVEV (reference sequence). The CDR3 here is CASTPVAAGGNNEQFF. The CDR3 nucleotides read TGTGCCAGCACCCCCGTGGCCGCGGGAGGAAATAATGAGCAGTTCTTC.

The table lists this clonotype with a few counts. V is TRBV12-3 or TRBV12-4 and J is TRBJ2-7; D may be TRBD1 (6 bases). Trimming removed 6 bases at V and 6 bases at J, with 15 bases between. The CDR3 is made up of 13 amino acids. The CDR3: CASSQQTGGEQYF. The CDR3 DNA sequence: TGTGCCAGCAGCCAACAGACAGGTGGCGAGCAGTACTTC.

In its sample, this clonotype was seen a few times. The genes are TRBV3-1 and TRBJ2-7; 12 positions match TRBD2. The CDR3 consists of 15 residues. Germline trimming cut 5 bases from V and 3 bases from J; bases unmatched to any gene: 5. Germline CDR1 is LGHDT and CDR2 is YNNKEL (reference sequence). The CDR3 bases are TGTGCCAGCAGCATGCGACTAGCGGGAGTCTACGAGCAGTACTTC. This encodes CASSMRLAGVYEQYF.

This clonotype showed up just a few times. The chain links TRBV4-3 to TRBJ1-4; D gene ambiguous. Trimming shortened V by 0 bases and J by 8 bases, and 10 bases separated the two germline ends. The CDR3 is 14 residues long. Per germline, CDR1 LGHNA and CDR2 YSLEER. This CDR3 is CASSQDKGIEKLFF. The CDR3, as DNA: TGCGCCAGCAGCCAAGACAAGGGAATCGAAAAACTGTTTTTT.

This clonotype has a handful of counts. The V and J genes are TRBV20-1 and TRBJ1-2; D may be TRBD1 (5 bases). Germline CDR1 reads DFQATT; CDR2 reads SNEGSKA (reference sequence). CDR3 length equals 14 residues. The ends were cut back, 2 bases at V and 7 bases at J, with 17 bases in the middle. CDR3 sequence reads: CSARHAGGLGGYTF. CDR3 DNA: TGCAGTGCTAGACACGCCGGGGGACTGGGTGGCTACACCTTC.

This clonotype was detected ten times or more. The V and J genes are TRBV6-1 and TRBJ2-7, with 9 nucleotides matching TRBD1. Germline V CDR1 and CDR2: MNHNS, SASEGT. The CDR3 spans 14 residues. The V segment lost 6 bases and the J segment 2 bases; nucleotides outside the gene matches: 5. The CDR3 bases are TGTGCCAGCAGCCACCGACAGGGGGCCTACGAGCAGTACTTC. This codes for CASSHRQGAYEQYF.

Turning to this clonotype: This CDR3 fails to terminate in the conserved phenylalanine or tryptophan, so it likely reflects a read error. The rearrangement joins TRBV20-1 to TRBJ2-5; 12 bases align to TRBD1. Germline CDR1 is DFQATT and CDR2 is SNEGSKA (reference sequence). This CDR3 is 14 amino acids long. Trimming cost V 4 bases and J 5 bases; bases outside gene matches: 5. Here the CDR3 reads CSATRDRGRETQYC. The CDR3 bases are TGCAGTGCTACCCGGGACAGGGGGCGGGAGACCCAGTACTGC.

The rearrangement links TRBV4-1 to TRBJ2-6; no reliable D call. The ends were cut back, 0 bases at V and 1 base at J, with 4 bases in the middle. Per germline, CDR1 MGHRA and CDR2 YSYEKL. CDR3 size: 15 residues. The CDR3, as DNA: TGCGCCAGCAGCCAAGAGGTATCTGGGGCCAACGTCCTGACTTTC. This gives the protein CASSQEVSGANVLTF.

A few counts support this clonotype. The V and J genes are TRBV29-1 and TRBJ2-1; the match to TRBD2 covers 15 bases. The CDR3 contains 14 residues. Germline V CDR1 and CDR2: SQVTM, ANQGSEA. Germline trimming cut 7 bases from V and 6 bases from J; bases unmatched to any gene: 4. The CDR3 is CSAGLAGGRNEQFF. For the CDR3, the DNA is TGCAGCGCCGGACTAGCGGGAGGGCGCAATGAGCAGTTCTTC.

This chain uses TRBV5-1 with TRBJ2-1; D remains unclear. Trimming took off 0 bases at V and 9 bases at J, with 10 bases between the two ends. The germline CDR1 and CDR2 sequences are SGHRS and YFSETQ. CDR3 length: 13 residues. The CDR3 DNA reads as TGCGCCAGCAGCTTGGACCGGCCAGGTGAGCAGTTCTTC. It translates to CASSLDRPGEQFF.

This clonotype was seen more than once but under ten times. The chain employs TRBV7-9 and TRBJ2-1; TRBD1 might be the D (6 bases). Germline CDR1 reads SEHNR; CDR2 reads FQNEAQ (reference sequence). This CDR3 spans 14 amino acids. The V and J ends lost 5 bases and 2 bases respectively, with 10 bases between them. CDR3 bases: TGTGCCAGCAGCCCAACAGGGACCTACAATGAGCAGTTCTTC. It specifies CASSPTGTYNEQFF.

The chain is built from TRBV23-1 and TRBJ2-7, with D perhaps TRBD2 (6 bases). TRBV23-1 is recorded as an ORF, its role being uncertain. This CDR3 has 12 amino acids. Trimming cost V 6 bases and J 3 bases, with 9 bases left between them. CDR3 DNA: TGCGCCAGCAGCGGGGGAGGCTACGAGCAGTACTTC. Protein: CASSGGGYEQYF.

This clonotype was seen more than once but under ten times. The rearrangement joins TRBV12-3 or TRBV12-4 to TRBJ2-7; possibly TRBD2 for D (5 bases). The V end was cut by 1 base, the J end by 9 bases, with 10 bases between. This CDR3 is 12 amino acids long. Written as DNA, the CDR3 is TGTGCCAGCAGTTTAGGAGGGATCGGGCAGTACTTC. This sequence encodes CASSLGGIGQYF.

This clonotype was counted a few times. V is TRBV5-1 and J is TRBJ2-7; no reliable D call. CDR1 is SGHRS and CDR2 is YFSETQ in the germline V gene. The V and J ends lost 4 bases and 9 bases respectively, with 23 bases between them. This CDR3 is built from 15 residues. The CDR3 DNA is TGCGCCAGCAGCCCCTCCCTTGGGTTCAAAGGCGGGCAGTACTTC. This codes for CASSPSLGFKGGQYF.